The T cell receptor (beta chain) described here comes from a study of shared clonotypes between healthy human individuals. General study points: All-four-donor shared clonotypes had higher generation probabilities than non-shared clonotypes did. It was observed that 5% to 6.5% of naive CD4 clonotypes were shared across several donors.

Naive-designated CD8 cells lacked CD45RO, were positively enriched for CCR7, and omitted terminally differentiated effector memory CD45RA+ cells. The genomic DNA of each subset was split evenly across several immunoSEQ plates. This table comes from immunoSEQ multiplex PCR, and its TCRdb copy is limited to in-frame clones, with some not included. Among about 2.1 million clones, roughly 93% were seen once, and the ten largest hold about 1.7%. Concerning this clone itself: The antigen is unknown.

The sequenced material came from naive CD8+ T cells from PBMCs. This receptor was obtained from a man aged 18-30 years in good health. Some clones in this sample may be carry-over from other donors' samples.

The chain's CDR3 is CASSSNRAGGGEQYF. The CDR3 region has the DNA TGTGCCAGCAGTTCCAACAGGGCCGGGGGCGGCGAGCAGTACTTC. The rearrangement links TRBV6-5 to TRBJ2-7; D assignment may be TRBD1 or TRBD2 (6 bases each). The V gene's germline CDR1 is MNHEY and CDR2 SVGAGI. Deletions cut 4 bases from V and 6 bases from J, with 19 bases between. CDR3 length: 15 residues.